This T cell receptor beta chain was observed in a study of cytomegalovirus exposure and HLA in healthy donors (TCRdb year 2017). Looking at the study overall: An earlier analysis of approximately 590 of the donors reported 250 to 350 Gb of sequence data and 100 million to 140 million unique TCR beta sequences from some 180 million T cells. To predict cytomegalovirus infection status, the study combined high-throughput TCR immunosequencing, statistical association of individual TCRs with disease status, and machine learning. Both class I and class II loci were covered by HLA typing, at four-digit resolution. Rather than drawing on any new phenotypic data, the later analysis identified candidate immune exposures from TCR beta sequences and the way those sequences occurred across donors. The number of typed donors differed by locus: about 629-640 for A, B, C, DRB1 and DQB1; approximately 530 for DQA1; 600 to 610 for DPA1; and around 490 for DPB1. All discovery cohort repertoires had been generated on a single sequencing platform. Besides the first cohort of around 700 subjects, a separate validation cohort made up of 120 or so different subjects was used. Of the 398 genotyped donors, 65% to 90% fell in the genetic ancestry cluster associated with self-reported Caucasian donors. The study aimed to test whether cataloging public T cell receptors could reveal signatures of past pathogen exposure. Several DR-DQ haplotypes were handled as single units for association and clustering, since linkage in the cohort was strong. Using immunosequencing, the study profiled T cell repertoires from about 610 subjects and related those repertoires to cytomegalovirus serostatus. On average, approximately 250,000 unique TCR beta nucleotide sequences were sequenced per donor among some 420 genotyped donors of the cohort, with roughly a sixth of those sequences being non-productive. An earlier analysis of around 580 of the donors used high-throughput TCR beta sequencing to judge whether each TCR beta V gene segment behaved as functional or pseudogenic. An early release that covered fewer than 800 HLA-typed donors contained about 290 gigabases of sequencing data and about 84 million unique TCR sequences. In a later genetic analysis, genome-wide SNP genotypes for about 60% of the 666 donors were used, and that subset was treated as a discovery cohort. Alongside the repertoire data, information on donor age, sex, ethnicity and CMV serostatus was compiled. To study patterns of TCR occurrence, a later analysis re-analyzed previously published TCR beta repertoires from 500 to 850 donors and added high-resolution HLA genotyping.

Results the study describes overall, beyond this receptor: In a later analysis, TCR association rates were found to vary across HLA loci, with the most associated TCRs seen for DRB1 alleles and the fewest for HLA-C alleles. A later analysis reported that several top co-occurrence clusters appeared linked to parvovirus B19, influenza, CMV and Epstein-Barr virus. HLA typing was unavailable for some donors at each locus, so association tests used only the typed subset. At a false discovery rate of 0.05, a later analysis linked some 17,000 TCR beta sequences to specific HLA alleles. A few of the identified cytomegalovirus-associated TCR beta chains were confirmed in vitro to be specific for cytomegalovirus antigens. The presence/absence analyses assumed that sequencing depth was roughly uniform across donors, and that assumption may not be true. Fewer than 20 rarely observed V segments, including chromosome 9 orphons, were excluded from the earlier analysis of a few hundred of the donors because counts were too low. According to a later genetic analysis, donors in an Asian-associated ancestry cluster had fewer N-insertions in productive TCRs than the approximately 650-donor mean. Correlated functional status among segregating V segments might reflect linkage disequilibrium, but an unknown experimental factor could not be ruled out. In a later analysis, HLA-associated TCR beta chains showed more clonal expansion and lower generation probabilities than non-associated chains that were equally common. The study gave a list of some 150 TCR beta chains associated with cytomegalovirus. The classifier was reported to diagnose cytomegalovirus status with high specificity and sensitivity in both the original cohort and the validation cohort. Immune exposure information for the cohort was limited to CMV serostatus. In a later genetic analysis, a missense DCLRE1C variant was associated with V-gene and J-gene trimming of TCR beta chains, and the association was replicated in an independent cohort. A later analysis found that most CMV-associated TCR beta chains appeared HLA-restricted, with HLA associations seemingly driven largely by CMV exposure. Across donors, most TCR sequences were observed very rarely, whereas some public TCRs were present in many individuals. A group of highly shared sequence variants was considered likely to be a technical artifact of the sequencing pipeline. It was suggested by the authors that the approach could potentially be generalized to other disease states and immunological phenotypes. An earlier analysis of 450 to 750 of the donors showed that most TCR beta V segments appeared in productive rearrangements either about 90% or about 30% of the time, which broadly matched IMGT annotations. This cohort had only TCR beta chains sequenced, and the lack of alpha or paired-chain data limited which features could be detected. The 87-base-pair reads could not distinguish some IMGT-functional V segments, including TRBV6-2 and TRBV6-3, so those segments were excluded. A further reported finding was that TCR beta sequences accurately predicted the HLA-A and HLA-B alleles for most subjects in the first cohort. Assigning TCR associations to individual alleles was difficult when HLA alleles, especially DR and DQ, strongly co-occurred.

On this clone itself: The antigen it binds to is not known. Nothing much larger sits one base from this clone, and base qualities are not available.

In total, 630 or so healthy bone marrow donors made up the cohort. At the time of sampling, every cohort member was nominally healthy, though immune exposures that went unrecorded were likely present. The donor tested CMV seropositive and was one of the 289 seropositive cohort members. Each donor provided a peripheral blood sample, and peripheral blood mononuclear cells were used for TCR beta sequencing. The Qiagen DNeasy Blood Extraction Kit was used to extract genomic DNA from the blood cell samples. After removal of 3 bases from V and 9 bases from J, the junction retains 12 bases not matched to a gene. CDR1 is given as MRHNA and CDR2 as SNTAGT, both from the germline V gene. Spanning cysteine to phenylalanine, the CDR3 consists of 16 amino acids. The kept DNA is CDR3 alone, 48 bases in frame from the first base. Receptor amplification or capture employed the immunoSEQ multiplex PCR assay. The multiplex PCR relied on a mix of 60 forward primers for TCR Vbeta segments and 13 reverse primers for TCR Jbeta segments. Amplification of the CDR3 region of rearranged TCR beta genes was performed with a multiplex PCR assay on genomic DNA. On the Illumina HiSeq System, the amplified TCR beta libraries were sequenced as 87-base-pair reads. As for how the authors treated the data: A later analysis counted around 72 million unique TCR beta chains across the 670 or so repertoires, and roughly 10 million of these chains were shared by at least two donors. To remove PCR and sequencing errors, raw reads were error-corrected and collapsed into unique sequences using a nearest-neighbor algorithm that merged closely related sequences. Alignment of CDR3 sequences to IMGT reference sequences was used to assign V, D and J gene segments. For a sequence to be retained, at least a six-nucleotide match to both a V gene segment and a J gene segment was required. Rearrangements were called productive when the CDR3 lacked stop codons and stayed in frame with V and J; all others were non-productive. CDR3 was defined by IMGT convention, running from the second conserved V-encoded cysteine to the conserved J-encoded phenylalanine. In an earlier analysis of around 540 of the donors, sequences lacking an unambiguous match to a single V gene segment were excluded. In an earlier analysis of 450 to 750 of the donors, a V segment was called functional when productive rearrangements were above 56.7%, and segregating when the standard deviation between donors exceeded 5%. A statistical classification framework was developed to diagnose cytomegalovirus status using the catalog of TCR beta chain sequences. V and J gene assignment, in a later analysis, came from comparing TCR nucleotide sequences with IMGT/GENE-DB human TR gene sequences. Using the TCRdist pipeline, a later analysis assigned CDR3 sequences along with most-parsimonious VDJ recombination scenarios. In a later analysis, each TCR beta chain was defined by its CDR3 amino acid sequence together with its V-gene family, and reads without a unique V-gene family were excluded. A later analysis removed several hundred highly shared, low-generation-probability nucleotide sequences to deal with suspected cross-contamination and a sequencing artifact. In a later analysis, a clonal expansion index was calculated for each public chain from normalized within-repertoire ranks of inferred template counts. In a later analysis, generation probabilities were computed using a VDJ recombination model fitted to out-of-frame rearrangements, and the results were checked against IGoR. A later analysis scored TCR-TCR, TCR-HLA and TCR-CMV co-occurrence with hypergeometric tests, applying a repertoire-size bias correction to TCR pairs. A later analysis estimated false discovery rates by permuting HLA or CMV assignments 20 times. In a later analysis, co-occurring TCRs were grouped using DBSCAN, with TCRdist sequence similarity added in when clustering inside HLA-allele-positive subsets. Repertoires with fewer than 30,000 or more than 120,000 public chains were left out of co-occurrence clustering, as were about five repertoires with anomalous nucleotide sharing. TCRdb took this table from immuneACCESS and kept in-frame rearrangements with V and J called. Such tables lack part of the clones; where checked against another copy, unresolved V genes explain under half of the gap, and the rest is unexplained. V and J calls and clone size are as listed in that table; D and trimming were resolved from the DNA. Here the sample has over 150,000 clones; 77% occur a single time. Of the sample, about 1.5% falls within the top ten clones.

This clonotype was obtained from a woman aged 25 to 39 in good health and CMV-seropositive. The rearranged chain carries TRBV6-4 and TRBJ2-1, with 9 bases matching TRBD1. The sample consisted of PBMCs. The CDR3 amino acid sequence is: CASSEAAGTGRSEQFF. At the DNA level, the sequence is TGTGCCAGCAGTGAAGCTGCCGGGACAGGGAGGAGTGAGCAGTTCTTC.